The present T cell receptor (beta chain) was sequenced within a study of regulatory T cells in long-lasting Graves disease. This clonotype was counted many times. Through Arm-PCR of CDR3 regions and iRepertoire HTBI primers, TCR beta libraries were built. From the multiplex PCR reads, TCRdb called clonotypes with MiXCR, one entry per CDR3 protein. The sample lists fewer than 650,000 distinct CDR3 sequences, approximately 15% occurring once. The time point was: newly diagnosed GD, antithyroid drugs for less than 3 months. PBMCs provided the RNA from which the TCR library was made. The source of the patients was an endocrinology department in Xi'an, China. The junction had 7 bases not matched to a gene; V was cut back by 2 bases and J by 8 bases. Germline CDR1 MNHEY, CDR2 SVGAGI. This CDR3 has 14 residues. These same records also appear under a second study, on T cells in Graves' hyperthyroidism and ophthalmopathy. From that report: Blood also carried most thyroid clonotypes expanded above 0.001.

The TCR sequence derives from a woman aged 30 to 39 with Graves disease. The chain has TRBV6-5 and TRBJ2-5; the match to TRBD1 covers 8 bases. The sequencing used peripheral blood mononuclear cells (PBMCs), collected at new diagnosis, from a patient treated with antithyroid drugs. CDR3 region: CASSYSGQGYTQYF. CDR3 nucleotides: TGTGCCAGCAGTTACAGCGGACAGGGCTACACCCAGTACTTC.